This is a list of T cell receptor beta chains from one sample in a study of graft-versus-host responses after intestinal transplantation. Using immunoSEQ multiplex PCR, the repertoire was profiled, and TCRdb retains in-frame clones only, with some absent. Of 13,000 to 15,000 clones in the sample, roughly a third were seen once. The material was alloreactive CD4+ T cells from a mixed lymphocyte reaction culture, obtained before intestinal transplant. The origin of the receptors is a human patient who received an intestinal transplant. The CDR3 runs from the conserved cysteine through the conserved F or W. Fields, in order: clone size, D gene, J gene, V gene, CDR3 DNA, CDR3 protein. A D gene is named only where the DNA matches it firmly. For some rows the clone size is stated as once, few or many, or as a class when expanded; others skip it.

>once|-|TRBJ1-3|TRBV18
TGTGCCAGCTCACAGGGGAGGTCTGGAAACACCATATATTTT
CASSQGRSGNTIYF
>few|TRBD1|TRBJ1-2|TRBV14
TGTGCCAGCAGCCAGAGGACAGGGTTATATGGCTACACCTTC
CASSQRTGLYGYTF
>-|-|TRBJ1-5|TRBV19
TGTGCCAGTACCCCCGGATCTCTGAATCAGCCCCAGCATTTT
CASTPGSLNQPQHF
>-|TRBD1|TRBJ2-1|TRBV27
TGTGCCAGCCGGACAGGGCGCAATGAGCAGTTCTTC
CASRTGRNEQFF
>-|-|TRBJ2-2|TRBV5-1
TGCGCCAGCCACCCCTCTTGGACCGGGGAGCTGTTTTTT
CASHPSWTGELFF
>-|-|TRBJ1-2|TRBV6-1
TGTGCCAGCAGCCAGCGAGTCTATGGCTACACCTTC
CASSQRVYGYTF
>-|TRBD2|TRBJ2-1|TRBV9
TGTGCCAGCAGCCCGACGGGGGGCGGGGGGATTCAGTTCTTC
CASSPTGGGGIQFF
>few|-|TRBJ2-7|TRBV10-1
TGCGCCAGCTCAGGGGTCCTGGGTGAGCAGTACTTC
CASSGVLGEQYF
>-|TRBD2|TRBJ2-1|TRBV5-1
TGCGCCAGCAACAAAGCGGGAGGACTCAATGAGCAGTTCTTC
CASNKAGGLNEQFF
>few|TRBD2|TRBJ2-5|TRBV4-1
TGCGCCAGCAGCCAAGATCCTAACGCTAGCGGGAATGGGACCCAGTACTTC
CASSQDPNASGNGTQYF
>medium-sized|TRBD1|TRBJ2-5|TRBV19
TGTGCCAGTAGTACGGACAGGAAAGAGACCCAGTACTTC
CASSTDRKETQYF
>-|-|TRBJ1-2|TRBV6-5
TGTGCCAGCAGTTACGGGGGTACGAACTATGGCTACACCTTC
CASSYGGTNYGYTF
>-|-|TRBJ1-1|TRBV7-9
TGTGCCAGCAGCTTAGCGATAGACAGGAACACTGAAGCTTTCTTT
CASSLAIDRNTEAFF
>-|-|TRBJ2-3|TRBV5-1
TGCGCCAGCAGCTTGGCCTTGACAGACACAGATACGCAGTATTTT
CASSLALTDTDTQYF
>few|TRBD1|TRBJ1-6|TRBV7-9
TGTGCCAGCAGCTTAATCTCAGGACAGGGGGATAATTCACCCCTCCACTTT
CASSLISGQGDNSPLHF
>-|TRBD2|TRBJ2-5|TRBV6-8
TGTGCCAGCAGTCCACTAGCGGGAGGCCAAGAGACCCAGTACTTC
CASSPLAGGQETQYF
>few|-|TRBJ1-2|TRBV6-1
TGTGCCAGCAGTGAATACAAGTATCCATCCGACGGCTACACCTTC
CASSEYKYPSDGYTF
>-|-|TRBJ2-7|TRBV9
TGTGCCAGCAGCGTAGGGATAGGCGGCGTCTACGAGCAGTACTTC
CASSVGIGGVYEQYF
>-|-|TRBJ1-3|TRBV18
TGTGCCAGCTCACCAAGTGAAGGAGGCTCTGGAAACACCATATATTTT
CASSPSEGGSGNTIYF
>-|-|TRBJ2-4|TRBV20-1
TGCAGTGCTAGAGGAGAAAACATTCAGTACTTC
CSARGENIQYF
>few|-|TRBJ1-1|TRBV5-4
TGTGCCAGCAGCTCAGTGACAGGCCGGGTGACTGAAGCTTTCTTT
CASSSVTGRVTEAFF
>-|TRBD1|TRBJ1-1|TRBV18
TGTGCCAGCTCACCCGACAGGGCGGTTGAAGCTTTCTTT
CASSPDRAVEAFF
>medium-sized|TRBD1|TRBJ1-1|TRBV27
TGTGCCAGCAGCCCGACAGGGGCCCTGAACACTGAAGCTTTCTTT
CASSPTGALNTEAFF
>-|-|TRBJ2-3|TRBV5-1
TGCGCCAGCAGCCAGTCAGATACGCAGTATTTT
CASSQSDTQYF
>few|-|TRBJ1-5|TRBV12-5
TGTGCTAGTGGACCGGACAGTTATCAGCCCCAGCATTTT
CASGPDSYQPQHF
>-|-|TRBJ1-1|TRBV5-4
TGTGCCAGCAGCTTGGAAGGAGGTGACACTGAAGCTTTCTTT
CASSLEGGDTEAFF
>-|TRBD1|TRBJ1-5|TRBV6-4
TGTGCCAGCAGCCCCCGGACAGGGGTTAGACAGCCCCAGCATTTT
CASSPRTGVRQPQHF
>few|-|TRBJ1-1|TRBV6-1
TGTGCCAGCCAGGGCAGGGGTGCGAACACTGAAGCTTTCTTT
CASQGRGANTEAFF
>few|-|TRBJ1-1|TRBV20-1
TGCAGTGCTCCCGGAACCACTGAAGCTTTCTTT
CSAPGTTEAFF
>-|-|TRBJ2-1|TRBV4-1
TGCGCCAGCAGCTGGCTAGCTGAGAATGAGCAGTTCTTC
CASSWLAENEQFF